This TCR beta chain was sequenced for a study of control samples from healthy donors and cancer patients. The CDR3 extends over 16 amino acids. Germline CDR1 and CDR2: MNHEY and SVGEGT. V lost 0 bases and J 3 bases, leaving 15 bases between the germline ends. Assay used: immunoSEQ multiplex PCR; TCRdb lists only in-frame clones, some missing. This table has around 71,000 clones, roughly 86% appearing once. The chain joins TRBV6-2 or TRBV6-3 to TRBJ2-7; no clear D. This sequence originates from a woman in her fifties or sixties with head and neck cancer. Input material: PBMCs. CDR3 protein: CASSYSTARTLYEQYF. In DNA form, the CDR3 reads TGTGCCAGCAGTTACTCGACGGCACGGACCCTCTACGAGCAGTACTTC.